This T cell receptor (beta chain) was identified in a study of blood T cell repertoires in COVID-19. Whole-study context: Collection of acute and convalescent COVID-19 samples took place in the United States, Italy and Spain.

Participants were aged about 18 to 100 years from 20 to 30 US areas. Each exposed participant met a COVID-19 case in the 2 weeks preceding study entry. This table comes from immunoSEQ multiplex PCR, and its TCRdb copy is limited to in-frame clones, with some not included. Among about 430,000 clones, over 75% were seen once, and the ten largest hold 1.2% to 1.5%. This CDR3 is built from 15 residues. Germline V gives CDR1 SGHNT, CDR2 YYREEE (reference sequence). V gave up 2 bases and J gave up 8 bases; unmatched junction bases: 4. The rearrangement links TRBV5-4 to TRBJ1-6; TRBD1 matches 10 bases. What was sequenced was PBMCs or T cells enriched from blood (not recorded which). The sequence was obtained from a woman between 18 and 29 years old who had been exposed to COVID-19. Here the CDR3 reads CASSLWTGGDSPLHF. The CDR3 bases are TGTGCCAGCAGCTTATGGACAGGGGGTGATTCACCCCTCCACTTT.